This TCR beta chain was captured by sequencing in a study of molecular identifiers for immune sequencing clone quantification. The length of the CDR3 is 13 residues. The germline V gene has CDR1 SEHNR and CDR2 FQNEAQ (reference sequence). V lost 7 bases and J lost 6, with 13 bases in between. Study-level findings and limits: Sizes of clones that are highly expanded could be underestimated (if identical TCR molecules share a barcode). It was shown that clones above 20 RNA copies held over 97% of effector molecules, but under 1% in naive cells.

This clonotype was seen a few times. Its antigen is not identified. TCRdb redid the calling of the PCR reads with MiXCR, one entry per CDR3 protein. The data show around 460,000 distinct CDR3 sequences, 25% seen once. V is TRBV7-9 and J is TRBJ2-1; D perhaps matches TRBD2 (5 bases). The source is a human donor in good health. Some libraries in this study had Jurkat cell RNA spiked in. The specimen was naive CD8+ T cells from blood, with Jurkat cell RNA spiked in. The sample's subset: FACS-sorted CD8+CD4-CCR7+CD45RA+ naive T cells. The CDR3 coding sequence is TGTGCCAGCACCCAAGACGGGGTCAATGAGCAGTTCTTC. Translation gives CASTQDGVNEQFF.